The TCR beta chain under discussion was sequenced for a study of regulatory T cells in long-lasting Graves disease. The overall study: Persistent cases took antithyroid drugs over 5 years and stayed TSH receptor antibody positive. Whole-study results and caveats: Fewer public clonotypes were shared by new patients (around 1,000) than by persistent patients (2,741).

This CDR3 has 13 residues. CDR1 and CDR2 from the germline V gene are SGDLS and YYNGEE. With 5 bases clipped from V and 5 bases from J, the junction kept 6 bases outside the gene matches. Both iRepertoire HTBI primers and Arm-PCR of CDR3 regions were used to build the TCR beta libraries. Via MiXCR, TCRdb re-called the multiplex PCR reads, giving one row per CDR3 protein. The sample yields about 460,000 distinct CDR3 sequences, approximately 23% seen once. The time point denotes: persistent/refractory GD, antithyroid drugs over 5 years with positive TRAb. Making the TCR library involved RNA that had been extracted from PBMCs. Diagnosis followed American Thyroid Association guidelines for Graves' disease. A blood draw put around 9.3 milliliters of peripheral blood into EDTA tubes. As regards this clonotype: The antigen is not known.

The sequence was collected from a female donor with Graves disease. The specimen was peripheral blood mononuclear cells (PBMCs), collected when the disease was refractory, from a patient treated with antithyroid drugs. The J gene is TRBJ2-7, the V gene TRBV9; 8 positions match TRBD1. CDR3 loop: CASSSGGVHEQYF. The CDR3 region has the DNA TGTGCCAGCAGTTCAGGGGGCGTCCACGAGCAGTACTTC.